The 15 T cell receptor beta chains presented below share a single source sample, sequenced in a study of blood T cell repertoires in COVID-19 (dated by TCRdb to the early 2020s). Library construction relied on the immunoSEQ multiplex PCR assay. The immuneACCESS repertoire file appears here via TCRdb, limited to in-frame rearrangements. These files lack a portion of the clones; in checked studies, under half of the deficit traces to unresolved V genes, and the cause of the others is not known. In this sample the table shows some 130,000 clones, around 86% of which occur a single time. The ten biggest clones cover about an eighth of the sample. What was sequenced was peripheral blood. These receptors came from a woman in her 70s with COVID-19, enrolled during active disease.

V usage is TRBV3-1 (or the pseudogene TRBV3-2) and J usage is TRBJ1-1, with TRBD1 as a possible D gene (6 bases). The ends were cut back, 4 bases at V and 1 base at J, with 16 bases in the middle. Germline CDR1 LGHDT, CDR2 YNNKEL (reference sequence). The CDR3 extends over 16 amino acids. DNA of the CDR3: TGTGCCAGCAGCCGAGCATCCGGGGGGCAGAACACTGAAGCTTTCTTT. Its translation: CASSRASGGQNTEAFF.

The rearrangement links TRBV7-9 to TRBJ2-3; 10 bases match TRBD2. CDR3 size: 16 residues. J lost 0 bases, V lost 5 bases, and 5 bases had no gene match. CDR1 is SEHNR and CDR2 is FQNEAQ in the germline V gene (reference sequence). The CDR3 loop reads CASSPWTSGSTDTQYF. The CDR3 DNA sequence: TGTGCCAGCAGCCCATGGACTAGCGGAAGCACAGATACGCAGTATTTT.

This chain joins TRBV2 and TRBJ1-4; TRBD1 matches 8 bases. V was pared by 6 bases and J by 7 bases, with 10 bases of the junction left unmatched. The CDR3 covers 15 residues. Germline V CDR1 and CDR2: SNHLY, FYNNEI. The CDR3 region is CASSQNRGLGEKLFF. CDR3 nucleotides: TGTGCCAGCAGCCAAAACAGGGGGTTAGGTGAAAAACTGTTTTTT. Looking up the rest from reference TRBV2 and TRBJ1-4 gives the full variable domain: EPEVTQTPSHQVTQMGQEVILRCVPISNHLYFYWYRQILGQKVEFLVSFYNNEISEKSEIFDDQFSVERPDGSNFTLKIRSTKLEDSAMYFCASSQNRGLGEKLFFGSGTQLSVL.

This rearrangement joins TRBV10-3 to TRBJ2-1; 15 nucleotides match TRBD2. Germline values: CDR1 ENHRY, CDR2 SYGVKD. Trimming took 6 bases from V and 3 from J; bases not matched to a gene: 3. There are 16 residues in the CDR3. CDR3: CAIRRTSGGVYNEQFF. The CDR3 DNA reads as TGTGCCATCAGACGGACTAGCGGGGGGGTCTACAATGAGCAGTTCTTC.

The V and J genes are TRBV7-2 and TRBJ2-3; D might be TRBD2 (5 bases). CDR1 and CDR2 (germline): SGHTA, FQGNSA. V was cut by 4 bases and J by 4 bases, with 12 bases left in between. The CDR3 has 14 residues. Here the CDR3 reads CASSSMTIADTQYF. In nucleotides, the CDR3 is TGTGCCAGCAGCTCCATGACTATTGCAGATACGCAGTATTTT.

V usage is TRBV3-1 (or the pseudogene TRBV3-2) and J usage is TRBJ1-1; the D gene is possibly TRBD1 (6 bases). Germline-derived CDR1 and CDR2 are LGHDT and YNNKEL (reference sequence). Trimming took off 4 bases at V and 0 bases at J, with 9 bases between the two ends. CDR3 length equals 14 residues. Here the CDR3 DNA reads TGTGCCAGCAGCCGGACAGATTTGAACACTGAAGCTTTCTTT. This translates into CASSRTDLNTEAFF.

CDR3 sequence (DNA): TGTGCCAGCAGCCATGGACAGGTTTTAAAGAACACCATATATTTT. Its translation is CASSHGQVLKNTIYF. The chain uses TRBV11-2 and TRBJ1-3; 7 nucleotides agree with TRBD1. This CDR3 has 15 residues. Germline V gene sequence: CDR1 SGHAT, CDR2 FQNNGV. V shed 5 bases, J shed 7 bases, and the junction held 11 bases outside the gene matches.

Written as DNA, the CDR3 is TGTGCCAGCACCCTGGGACTGAACAATTCACCCCTCCACTTT. This gives the protein CASTLGLNNSPLHF. The chain uses TRBV5-4 and TRBJ1-6, with D tentatively TRBD1 (5 bases). CDR1 is SGHNT and CDR2 is YYREEE in the germline V gene (reference sequence). The CDR3 spans 14 residues. Trimming removed 6 bases at V and 7 bases at J, with 14 bases between.

The chain combines TRBV18 with TRBJ1-5, with D hard to call. The ends were cut back, 6 bases at V and 6 bases at J, with 15 bases in the middle. CDR1 and CDR2 from the germline V gene are KGHSH and LQKENI. The CDR3 has 14 amino acids. The CDR3 DNA sequence: TGTGCCAGCTCCCGGCTTGGGGAGGTTCAGCCCCAGCATTTT. Translated, it gives CASSRLGEVQPQHF.

J is TRBJ1-1 and V is TRBV6-6; possibly TRBD1 for D (6 bases). V lost 6 bases and J 1 base, leaving 15 bases between the germline ends. Germline V CDR1 and CDR2: MNHNY, SVGAGI (reference sequence). CDR3 length: 15 amino acids. CDR3 in amino acids: CASSGQAGANTEAFF. CDR3 in DNA: TGTGCCAGCAGCGGTCAAGCGGGGGCGAACACTGAAGCTTTCTTT.

With regard to this clone: Other DNA sequences in the sample encode the same CDR3. The V gene is TRBV12-3 or TRBV12-4, the J gene TRBJ1-1; 8 nucleotides agree with TRBD1. V lost 7 bases, J lost 4 bases, and 5 bases stayed unmatched. There are 13 residues in the CDR3. As DNA, the CDR3 is TGTGCCAGCACCGTCACAGGGGGCACTGAAGCTTTCTTT. This encodes CASTVTGGTEAFF.

The J gene is TRBJ1-2, the V gene TRBV5-1, with D possibly matching TRBD1 (6 bases). The CDR3 extends over 14 amino acids. Trimming shortened V by 7 bases and J by 1 base, and 14 bases separated the two germline ends. CDR1 SGHRS and CDR2 YFSETQ come from the germline V gene. CDR3 in DNA: TGCGCCAGCCGGTCGACAGGAGATAACTATGGCTACACCTTC. As protein: CASRSTGDNYGYTF.

This rearrangement joins TRBV6-6 to TRBJ1-5; the match to TRBD1 covers 7 bases. V shed 6 bases and J 3 bases; nucleotides not matched to a gene: 8. Germline V lookup: CDR1 MNHNY, CDR2 SVGAGI (reference sequence). CDR3 length equals 15 residues. The CDR3: CASRVGQLNNQPQHF. The CDR3 DNA sequence: TGTGCCAGCAGGGTGGGACAGCTGAACAATCAGCCCCAGCATTTT.

The V gene is TRBV28, the J gene TRBJ1-2; D is possibly TRBD1 (6 bases). CDR1 and CDR2 from the germline V gene are MDHEN and SYDVKM. This CDR3 spans 16 amino acids. Trimming took off 5 bases at V and 2 bases at J, with 18 bases between the two ends. The CDR3 region is CASSPIGGQRNYGYTF. In DNA, the CDR3 is TGTGCCAGCAGTCCGATTGGGGGACAAAGAAACTATGGCTACACCTTC.

V and J are TRBV5-5 and TRBJ1-5, with TRBD1 matching 9 bases. V lost 2 bases, J lost 7 bases, and 4 bases stayed unmatched. Germline V gives CDR1 SGHKS, CDR2 YYEKEE (reference sequence). The CDR3 covers 14 residues. The CDR3 sequence is CASSLQGAGQPQHF. CDR3 coding DNA: TGTGCCAGCAGCTTACAGGGGGCTGGGCAGCCCCAGCATTTT.